This is a list of T cell receptor beta chains from one sample in a study of PD-1 blockade in classical Hodgkin lymphoma. The protocol was immunoSEQ multiplex PCR, while the TCRdb copy is restricted to in-frame clones and leaves out a portion. The sample has approximately 61,000 clones; 85% to 90% are singletons. The sequencing here drew on peripheral blood mononuclear cells (PBMCs), taken at baseline. The receptors were gathered from a human donor with classical Hodgkin lymphoma. The conserved cysteine and the conserved F or W are not part of the CDR3 here.

13,TRBV6-5,TRBJ2-1,ASSYSSSHGGEQF
12,TRBV7-9,TRBJ2-7,ASSRLGPSYEQY
12,TRBV7-9,TRBJ2-7,ASSSTDFYEGQY
14,TRBV7-9,TRBJ1-1,ASSLDLMGANTEAF
13,TRBV7-9,TRBJ2-7,ASSLARDRAYEQY
15,TRBV10-3,TRBJ1-2,AISADDWLGGNYGYT
10,TRBV18,TRBJ2-7,ASSPVGNEQY
14,TRBV7-9,TRBJ2-1,ASSLIGVGYHDEQF
16,TRBV4-1,TRBJ2-3,ASSQGLAGGPRTDTQY
12,TRBV2,TRBJ2-7,ASSGQIINYEQY
13,TRBV6-1,TRBJ2-5,ASSEAAAGAETQY
11,TRBV19,TRBJ1-5,ASWGEFDQPQH
10,TRBV29-1,TRBJ2-7,SVVEVYGEQY
9,TRBV30,TRBJ1-2,AWSRMNGYT
14,TRBV6-5,TRBJ2-2,ASSYTGGRDTGELF
14,TRBV5-6,TRBJ1-5,ASTIGGLFSNQPQH
11,TRBV7-3,TRBJ2-1,ASSLGLFDEQF
14,TRBV7-2,TRBJ2-7,ASSLVVGPSTREQY
12,TRBV19,TRBJ1-5,ASSSGVEGQPQH
12,TRBV4-1,TRBJ2-7,ASSQGGGRYEQY
10,TRBV21-1,TRBJ2-7,ASSKVGEEQY
12,TRBV30,TRBJ1-5,AWSTGVSAIPQH
12,TRBV30,TRBJ2-3,AWSDLTGRDTQY
9,TRBV6-8,TRBJ2-7,ASGQGIEQY
13,TRBV6-5,TRBJ2-7,ASSYGRGDSYEQY
13,TRBV7-9,TRBJ2-2,ASRDDRVYTGELF
16,TRBV10-3,TRBJ2-1,AISESPSTTWANNEQF
14,TRBV25-1,TRBJ1-3,ASSESGSYFGNTIY
12,TRBV7-9,TRBJ1-5,ASSLPGDNQPQH
14,TRBV7-2,TRBJ1-6,ASIEKQGAPNSPLH
13,TRBV10-3,TRBJ1-3,ASTGGQGPGNTIY
14,TRBV4-2,TRBJ1-4,ASRNLVTTGYGKLF
14,TRBV12-5,TRBJ2-7,ASGFFAGTETYEQY
11,TRBV6-4,TRBJ1-5,ASSEQSNQPQH
16,TRBV15,TRBJ2-1,ATSREDEGWHTYNEQF
13,TRBV19,TRBJ1-1,ASSIRTGWDTEAF
16,TRBV11-2,TRBJ2-7,ASSQRSDRDPPFYEQY
13,TRBV7-9,TRBJ1-2,ASSMPNDPLSGYT
13,TRBV7-9,TRBJ2-7,ASSRGPFHSYEQY
12,TRBV11-2,TRBJ2-3,ASSLARGTDTQY
9,TRBV12-5,TRBJ1-2,ASGLAGAPY
10,TRBV19,TRBJ1-5,ASRTAYQPQH
12,TRBV30,TRBJ2-3,ACGSEGLADTQY
12,TRBV5-4,TRBJ1-6,ASSQDRINSPLH
13,TRBV7-9,.,ASSLVDRGRYEQY
9,TRBV29-1,TRBJ1-2,SVEGRNGYT
10,TRBV10-2,TRBJ1-2,ASIGQDYGYT
13,TRBV7-9,TRBJ1-1,ASRYPEQGHTEAF